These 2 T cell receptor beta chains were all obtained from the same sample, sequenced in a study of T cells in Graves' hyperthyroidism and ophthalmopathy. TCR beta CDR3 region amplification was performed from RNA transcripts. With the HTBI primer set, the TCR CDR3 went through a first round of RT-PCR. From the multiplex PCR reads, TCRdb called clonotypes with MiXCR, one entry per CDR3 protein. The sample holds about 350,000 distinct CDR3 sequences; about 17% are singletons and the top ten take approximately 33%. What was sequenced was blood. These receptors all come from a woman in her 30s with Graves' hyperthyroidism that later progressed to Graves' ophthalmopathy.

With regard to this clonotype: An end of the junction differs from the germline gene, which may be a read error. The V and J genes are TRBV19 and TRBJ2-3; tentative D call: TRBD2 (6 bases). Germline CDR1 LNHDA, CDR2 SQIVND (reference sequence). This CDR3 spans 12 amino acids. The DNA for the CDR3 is TGTGCCACCGGGAGAAGCACAGATACGCACTATTTT. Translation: CATGRSTDTHYF. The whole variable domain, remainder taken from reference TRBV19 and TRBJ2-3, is DGGITQSPKYLFRKEGQNVTLSCEQNLNHDAMYWYRQDPGQGLRLIYYSQIVNDFQKGDIAEGYSVSREKKESFPLTVTSAQKNPTAFYLCATGRSTDTHYFGPGTRLTVL.

The CDR3 reads CASMARGYEQYF. The CDR3 DNA sequence: TGTGCCAGCATGGCCAGGGGTTACGAGCAGTACTTC. The rearrangement uses TRBV2 and TRBJ2-7; weak D call: TRBD1 (6 bases). The CDR3 runs to 12 residues. Germline V CDR1 and CDR2: SNHLY, FYNNEI. Deletions cut 7 bases from V and 4 bases from J, with 11 bases between.